The sample holds many counts of the clone carrying this T cell receptor (beta chain). The data were obtained in a study of neurological immune-mediated disorders. The authors produced cDNA by 5'RACE using 10-nucleotide random UMIs. TCRdb analysed the 5' RACE reads with MiXCR anew, one entry per CDR3 protein. The profile shows more than 100,000 distinct CDR3 sequences, 10% to 12% of them singletons. Time point here: longitudinal time-point 3. Trimming pared 0 bases from V and 0 bases from J, leaving 12 bases between. The germline V gene encodes CDR1 SEHNR and CDR2 FQNEAQ (reference sequence). The CDR3 has 17 residues.

The rearrangement links TRBV7-9 to TRBJ1-5; D perhaps matches TRBD1 (5 bases). Input material: PBMCs. This TCR was recovered from a female donor with HTLV-1-associated myelopathy (HAM/TSP). The CDR3 sequence is CASSLALGDYSNQPQHF. For the CDR3, the DNA is TGTGCCAGCAGCTTAGCATTGGGGGATTATAGCAATCAGCCCCAGCATTTT.